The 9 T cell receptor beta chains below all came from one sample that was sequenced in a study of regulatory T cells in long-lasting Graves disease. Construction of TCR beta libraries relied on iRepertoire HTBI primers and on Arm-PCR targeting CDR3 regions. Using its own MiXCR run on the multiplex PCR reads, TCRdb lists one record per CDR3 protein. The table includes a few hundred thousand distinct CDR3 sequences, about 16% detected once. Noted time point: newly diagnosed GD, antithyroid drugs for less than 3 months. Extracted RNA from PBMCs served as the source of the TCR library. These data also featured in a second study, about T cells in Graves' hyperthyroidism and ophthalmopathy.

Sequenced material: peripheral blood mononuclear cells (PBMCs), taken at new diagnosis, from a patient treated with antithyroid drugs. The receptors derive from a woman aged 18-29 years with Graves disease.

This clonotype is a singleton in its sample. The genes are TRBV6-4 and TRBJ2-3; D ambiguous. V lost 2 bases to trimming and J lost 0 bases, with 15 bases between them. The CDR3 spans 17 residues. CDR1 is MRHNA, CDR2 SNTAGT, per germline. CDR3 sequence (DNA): TGTGCCAGCAGTGACGGGCCGCGGATCTGGAGCACAGATACGCAGTATTTT. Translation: CASSDGPRIWSTDTQYF.

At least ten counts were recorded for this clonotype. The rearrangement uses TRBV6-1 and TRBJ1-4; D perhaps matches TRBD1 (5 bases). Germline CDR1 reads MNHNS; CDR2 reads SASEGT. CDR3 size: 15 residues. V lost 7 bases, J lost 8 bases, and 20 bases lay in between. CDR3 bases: TGTGCCAGCACCGAGTCGCGATGGGGGTACGAAAAACTGTTTTTT. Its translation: CASTESRWGYEKLFF.

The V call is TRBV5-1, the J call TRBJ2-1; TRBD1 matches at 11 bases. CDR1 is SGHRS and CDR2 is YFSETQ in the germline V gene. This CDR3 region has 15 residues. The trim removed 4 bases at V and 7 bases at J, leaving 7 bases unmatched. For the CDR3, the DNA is TGCGCCAGCAGCGGACCCGGGACAGGGGGGAATGAGCAGTTCTTC. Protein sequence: CASSGPGTGGNEQFF.

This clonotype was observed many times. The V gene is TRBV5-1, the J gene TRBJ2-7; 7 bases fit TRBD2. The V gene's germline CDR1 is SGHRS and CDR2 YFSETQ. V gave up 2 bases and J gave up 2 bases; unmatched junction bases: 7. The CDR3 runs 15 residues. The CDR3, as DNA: TGCGCCAGCAGCTTAGACCGGGACTACGCCTACGAGCAGTACTTC. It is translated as CASSLDRDYAYEQYF.

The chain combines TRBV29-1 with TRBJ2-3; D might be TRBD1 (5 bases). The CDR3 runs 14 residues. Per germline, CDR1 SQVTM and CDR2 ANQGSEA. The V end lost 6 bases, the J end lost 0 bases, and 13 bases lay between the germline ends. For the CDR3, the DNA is TGCAGCGTCCAAGGGGCGTATAGCACAGATACGCAGTATTTT. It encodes CSVQGAYSTDTQYF.

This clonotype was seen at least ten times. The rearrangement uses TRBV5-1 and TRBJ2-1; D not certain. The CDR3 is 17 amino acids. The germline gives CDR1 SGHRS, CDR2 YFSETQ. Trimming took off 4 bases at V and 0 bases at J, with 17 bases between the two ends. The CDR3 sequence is CASSRNMASASYNEQFF. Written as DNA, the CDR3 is TGCGCCAGCAGCCGTAACATGGCCAGTGCCTCCTACAATGAGCAGTTCTTC.

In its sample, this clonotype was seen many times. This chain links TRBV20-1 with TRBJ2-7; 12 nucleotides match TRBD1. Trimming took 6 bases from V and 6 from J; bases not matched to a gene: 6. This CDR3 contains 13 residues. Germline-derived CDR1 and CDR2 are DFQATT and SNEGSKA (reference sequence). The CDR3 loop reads CSALGQGAGEQYF. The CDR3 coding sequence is TGCAGTGCCTTGGGACAGGGGGCGGGCGAGCAGTACTTC.

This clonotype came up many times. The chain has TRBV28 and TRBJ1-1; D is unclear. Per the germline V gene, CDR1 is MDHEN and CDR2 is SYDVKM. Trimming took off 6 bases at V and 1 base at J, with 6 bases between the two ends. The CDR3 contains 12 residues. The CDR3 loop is CASRTSNTEAFF. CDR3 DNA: TGTGCCAGCAGAACTTCGAACACTGAAGCTTTCTTT. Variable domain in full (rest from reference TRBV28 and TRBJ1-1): DVKVTQSSRYLVKRTGEKVFLECVQDMDHENMFWYRQDPGLGLRLIYFSYDVKMKEKGDIPEGYSVSREKKERFSLILESASTNQTSMYLCASRTSNTEAFFGQGTRLTVV.

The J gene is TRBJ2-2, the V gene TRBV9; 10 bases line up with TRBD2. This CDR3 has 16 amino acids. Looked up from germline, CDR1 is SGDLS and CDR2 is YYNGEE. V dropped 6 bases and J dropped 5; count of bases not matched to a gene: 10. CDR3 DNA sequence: TGTGCCAGCACCCCTAGCGGGAGCGCAGTTACCGGGGAGCTGTTTTTT. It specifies CASTPSGSAVTGELFF.